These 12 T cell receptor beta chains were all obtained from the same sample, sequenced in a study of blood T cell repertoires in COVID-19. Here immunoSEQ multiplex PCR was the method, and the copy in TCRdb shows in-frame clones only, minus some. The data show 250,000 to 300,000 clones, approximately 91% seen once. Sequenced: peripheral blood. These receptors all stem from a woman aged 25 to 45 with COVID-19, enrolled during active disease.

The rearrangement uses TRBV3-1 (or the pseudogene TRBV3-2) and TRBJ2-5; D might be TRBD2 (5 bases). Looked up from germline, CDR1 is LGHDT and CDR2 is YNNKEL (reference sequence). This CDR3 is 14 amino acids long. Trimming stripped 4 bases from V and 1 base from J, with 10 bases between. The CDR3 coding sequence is TGTGCCAGCAGCCTCCGGGGATTCCAAGAGACCCAGTACTTC. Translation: CASSLRGFQETQYF.

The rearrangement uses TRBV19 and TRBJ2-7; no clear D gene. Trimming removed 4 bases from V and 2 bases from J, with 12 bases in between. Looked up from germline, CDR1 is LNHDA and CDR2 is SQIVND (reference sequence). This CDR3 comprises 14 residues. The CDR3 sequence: CASSTTGSPYEQYF. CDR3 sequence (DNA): TGTGCCAGTAGTACGACTGGCAGTCCCTACGAGCAGTACTTC.

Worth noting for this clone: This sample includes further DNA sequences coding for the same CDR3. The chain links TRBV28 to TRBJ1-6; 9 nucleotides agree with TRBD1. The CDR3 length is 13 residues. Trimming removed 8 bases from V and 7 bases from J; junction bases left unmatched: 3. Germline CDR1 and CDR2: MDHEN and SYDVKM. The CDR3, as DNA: TGTGCCAGCTCTACAGGGGGCAATTCACCCCTCCACTTT. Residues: CASSTGGNSPLHF.

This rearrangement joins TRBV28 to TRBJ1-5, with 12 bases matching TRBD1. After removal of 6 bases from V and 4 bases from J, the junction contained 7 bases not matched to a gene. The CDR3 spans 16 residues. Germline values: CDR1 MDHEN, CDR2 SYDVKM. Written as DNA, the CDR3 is TGTGCCAGCAGCTGGGACAGGGGGCCAACAAATCAGCCCCAGCATTTT. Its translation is CASSWDRGPTNQPQHF.

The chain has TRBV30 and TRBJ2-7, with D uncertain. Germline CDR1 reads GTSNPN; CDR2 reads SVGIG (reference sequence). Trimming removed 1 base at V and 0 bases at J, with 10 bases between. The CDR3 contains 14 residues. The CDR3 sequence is CAWSGSESSYEQYF. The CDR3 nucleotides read TGTGCCTGGAGTGGCAGCGAGAGCTCCTACGAGCAGTACTTC.

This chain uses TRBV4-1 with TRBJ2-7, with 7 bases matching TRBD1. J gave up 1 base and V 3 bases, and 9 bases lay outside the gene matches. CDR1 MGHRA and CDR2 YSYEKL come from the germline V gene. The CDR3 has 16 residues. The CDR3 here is CASSHLSQGYSYEQYF. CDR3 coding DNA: TGCGCCAGCAGCCATCTATCACAGGGGTATTCCTACGAGCAGTACTTC.

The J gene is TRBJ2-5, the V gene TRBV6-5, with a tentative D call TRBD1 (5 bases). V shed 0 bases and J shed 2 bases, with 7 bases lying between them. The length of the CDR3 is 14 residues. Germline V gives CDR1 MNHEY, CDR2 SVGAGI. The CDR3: CASSYSRQQETQYF. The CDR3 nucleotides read TGTGCCAGCAGTTACTCGAGACAGCAAGAGACCCAGTACTTC.

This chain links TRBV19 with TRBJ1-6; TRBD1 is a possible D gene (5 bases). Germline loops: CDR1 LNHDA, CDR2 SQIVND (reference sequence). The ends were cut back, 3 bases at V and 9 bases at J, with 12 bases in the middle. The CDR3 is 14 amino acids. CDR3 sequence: CASSIQRGGSPLHF. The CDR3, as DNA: TGTGCCAGTAGTATTCAAAGGGGAGGTTCACCCCTCCACTTT.

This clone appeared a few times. The chain's CDR3 is CASSPDRGSYEQYF. DNA of the CDR3: TGCGCCAGCAGCCCGGACAGGGGGTCCTACGAGCAGTACTTC. The chain joins TRBV5-1 to TRBJ2-7; TRBD1 matches 10 bases. CDR3 length: 14 amino acids. Germline loops: CDR1 SGHRS, CDR2 YFSETQ. The J segment lost 1 base and the V segment lost 4 bases, leaving 2 bases of the junction unmatched.

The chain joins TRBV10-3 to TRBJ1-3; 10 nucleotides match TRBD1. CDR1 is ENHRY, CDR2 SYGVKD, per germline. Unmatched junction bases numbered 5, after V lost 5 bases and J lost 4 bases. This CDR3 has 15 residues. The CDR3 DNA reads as TGTGCCATCAGTCTCGGGACAGGGGCAGGAAACACCATATATTTT. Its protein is CAISLGTGAGNTIYF.

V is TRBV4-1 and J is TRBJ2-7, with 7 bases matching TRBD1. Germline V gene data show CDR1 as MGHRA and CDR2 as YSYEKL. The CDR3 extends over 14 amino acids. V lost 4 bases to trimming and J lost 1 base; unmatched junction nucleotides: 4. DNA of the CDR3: TGCGCCAGCAGCCGAGAACAGGGGTCCTACGAGCAGTACTTC. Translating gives CASSREQGSYEQYF.

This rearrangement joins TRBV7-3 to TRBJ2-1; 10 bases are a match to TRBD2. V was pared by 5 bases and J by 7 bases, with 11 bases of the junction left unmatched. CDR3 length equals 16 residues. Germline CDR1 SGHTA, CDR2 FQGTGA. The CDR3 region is CASSPSSGTSVNEQFF. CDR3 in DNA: TGTGCCAGCAGCCCATCCTCCGGGACTAGCGTTAATGAGCAGTTCTTC.